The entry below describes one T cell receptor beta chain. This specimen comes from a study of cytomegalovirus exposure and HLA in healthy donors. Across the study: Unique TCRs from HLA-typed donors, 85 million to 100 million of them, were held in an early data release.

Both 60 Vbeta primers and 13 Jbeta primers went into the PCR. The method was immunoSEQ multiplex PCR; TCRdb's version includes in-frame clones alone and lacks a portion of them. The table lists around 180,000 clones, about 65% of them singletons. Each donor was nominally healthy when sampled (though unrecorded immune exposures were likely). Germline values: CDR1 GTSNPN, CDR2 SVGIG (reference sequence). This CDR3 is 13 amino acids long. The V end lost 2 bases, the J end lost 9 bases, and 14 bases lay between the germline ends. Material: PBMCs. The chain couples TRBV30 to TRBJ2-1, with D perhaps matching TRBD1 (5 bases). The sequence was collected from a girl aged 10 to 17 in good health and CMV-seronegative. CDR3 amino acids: CAWSRGKQIEQFF. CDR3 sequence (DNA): TGTGCCTGGAGTAGGGGAAAGCAGATTGAGCAGTTCTTC.